This T cell receptor (beta chain) was sequenced in a study of blood T cell repertoires in COVID-19. As for the study in general: Samples taken during acute and convalescent COVID-19 were collected in the United States, Italy and Spain. The cDNA or gDNA used as material had been derived from T cells, B-cell-depleted T cells, or PBMCs.

Original analysis: Reference gene primer amplification gave nucleated cell count estimates. The data were produced by immunoSEQ multiplex PCR, yet TCRdb's version contains in-frame clones alone and is incomplete. That table supplies the V and J calls and clone size; D and trimming were determined from the DNA. The repertoire has 150,000 to 200,000 clones, approximately 84% of them found once; the top ten carry 2.5% to 3%. The Seattle patients, enrolled during active infection, were followed longitudinally. CDR1 is SGHRS, CDR2 YFSETQ, per germline. V lost 4 bases, J lost 5 bases, and 8 bases lay in between. The CDR3 consists of 12 residues.

V and J are TRBV5-1 and TRBJ2-3; D call uncertain. This TCR came from a woman older than 75 with COVID-19, enrolled during active disease. Sequencing used peripheral blood. Here the CDR3 DNA reads TGCGCCAGCAGCCAAGTCGGAGATACGCAGTATTTT. It yields the protein CASSQVGDTQYF.